This TCR beta chain was captured by sequencing in a study of OX40 agonist ivuxolimab in advanced cancers. Study-wide results and caveats: Among T cells, CD8+ cells averaged more expanded clones than CD4+ cells.

Trimming removed 7 bases from V and 0 bases from J, with 16 bases in between. This CDR3 contains 16 residues. Germline V lookup: CDR1 SNHLY, CDR2 FYNNEI. Autoimmune disease history or systemic immunosuppression led to patient exclusion. TCRdb's copy holds only in-frame clones and misses some; the assay was immunoSEQ multiplex PCR. The table includes fewer than 55,000 clones, about 86% detected once. In this sample, this clone turned up a few times. Its target is not known. The chain combines TRBV2 with TRBJ1-5; D is unclear. The sequencing here drew on CD4+ or CD8+ T cells sorted from blood, taken in a trial of the OX40 agonist ivuxolimab. This receptor was taken from an adult with an advanced solid tumor such as melanoma, head and neck, liver or kidney cancer. DNA for the CDR3: TGTGCCAGCAATGTTTTGGGGTCAAATAGCAATCAGCCCCAGCATTTT. Translation: CASNVLGSNSNQPQHF. Full variable domain (outside the CDR3, taken from reference TRBV2 and TRBJ1-5): EPEVTQTPSHQVTQMGQEVILRCVPISNHLYFYWYRQILGQKVEFLVSFYNNEISEKSEIFDDQFSVERPDGSNFTLKIRSTKLEDSAMYFCASNVLGSNSNQPQHFGDGTRLSIL.